The T cell receptor (beta chain) under discussion was sequenced for a study of T cells in Graves' hyperthyroidism and ophthalmopathy. About this clonotype itself: Its antigen is undetermined.

Using around 10 ml of fresh peripheral blood, PBMCs were prepared. Amplified TCR beta CDR3 regions came from RNA transcripts. HTBI primers were used for first-round RT-PCR of the TCR CDR3. In TCRdb, the multiplex PCR reads were re-called with MiXCR into one record per CDR3 protein. The table lists under 350,000 distinct CDR3 sequences, about 15% of them singletons. The CDR3 length is 14 residues. V lost 7 bases and J lost 5; bases outside the gene matches: 11. General study findings and limits: Among clonotypes expanded in thyroid above 0.001, most were also found in blood. With a median lead of approximately 6.4 months before onset, the model predicted ophthalmopathy.

This clonotype originated in a woman aged 55-69 years with Graves' ophthalmopathy. This sequence joins TRBV12-3 or TRBV12-4 and TRBJ2-7, with 7 bases lining up with TRBD2. The source material was blood. The CDR3 sequence is CASTKGGRVNEQYF. The CDR3 DNA reads TGTGCCAGCACCAAGGGCGGGAGAGTCAACGAGCAGTACTTC.